This T cell receptor beta chain is drawn from a study of control samples from healthy donors and cancer patients (dated by TCRdb to the early 2020s). A word on this clone: There is no known antigen for this receptor. Per-base quality was not reported, and no clone a single base away is much larger than it.

The method behind the library was the immunoSEQ multiplex PCR assay. The table comes from immuneACCESS by way of TCRdb, which keeps in-frame sequences with V and J called. Part of the clones is missing from these tables; in studies checked, under half for an unresolved V gene and the rest for unknown reasons. In this sample the table shows roughly 76,000 clones, roughly 94% of which occur a single time. 6.2% of the sample belongs to the ten largest clones. Sequencing was done on a sample of blood. The receptor was derived from a woman aged 40 to 50 in good health.

Here the CDR3 is given as CASKNAVNTGELFF. The nucleotide sequence reads as follows: TGCGCCAGCAAGAACGCGGTAAACACCGGGGAGCTGTTTTTT. The rearrangement joined TRBV5-1 to TRBJ2-2, with the D segment identity uncertain. V and J lose 6 bases and 2 bases, and a span of 11 bases separates them. Reading the germline V gene gives CDR1 SGHRS and CDR2 YFSETQ. There are 14 amino acids in the CDR3, from cysteine to phenylalanine inclusive. This entry keeps only the CDR3 DNA: 42 bases, framed from base 1.